This entry lists 5 T cell receptor beta chains sequenced from one sample in a study of PD-L1 blockade in urothelial cancer. Data came from immunoSEQ multiplex PCR; TCRdb stores just in-frame clones and leaves some out. Here the sample spans more than 75,000 clones, approximately 90% being singletons. Here the sequenced sample was PBMCs, taken around atezolizumab (anti-PD-L1) treatment. The origin of the receptors is a man in his sixties with urothelial cancer.

The chain carries TRBV5-1 and TRBJ2-5; 11 positions agree with TRBD1. The CDR3 covers 16 residues. Germline CDR1 reads SGHRS; CDR2 reads YFSETQ. Trimming removed 3 bases from V and 0 bases from J; junction bases left unmatched: 4. CDR3 bases: TGCGCCAGCAGCTCTGGGACAGGGGGGTACCAAGAGACCCAGTACTTC. Its protein is CASSSGTGGYQETQYF.

This clone occurred once. CDR3 DNA sequence: TGTGCCAGCAGTTTACTGGGCCAGGGCGCTAACTATGGCTACACCTTC. Its translation is CASSLLGQGANYGYTF. The chain is built from TRBV27 and TRBJ1-2, with D possibly TRBD1 on 5 matching bases. This CDR3 is 16 amino acids long. CDR1 MNHEY and CDR2 SMNVEV come from the germline V gene (reference sequence). The ends were cut back, 2 bases at V and 0 bases at J, with 13 bases in the middle.

This clone was observed once. The V gene is TRBV7-9, the J gene TRBJ2-2, with 10 bases fitting TRBD2. J was trimmed by 3 bases and V by 4 bases; bases with no gene match: 5. The CDR3 is 16 residues long. Germline-derived CDR1 and CDR2 are SEHNR and FQNEAQ (reference sequence). This chain's CDR3 is CASSSSGRVYTGELFF. The CDR3, as DNA: TGTGCCAGCAGCTCTAGCGGGAGAGTGTACACCGGGGAGCTGTTTTTT.

This clone was recorded only once. The gene calls are TRBV30 and TRBJ1-5; tentative D call: TRBD1 (5 bases). Per germline, CDR1 GTSNPN and CDR2 SVGIG (reference sequence). Trimming left V 3 bases short and J 3 bases short, with 9 bases between. The CDR3 spans 13 residues. The CDR3 DNA is TGTGCCTGGAGCAACAGGATCAATCAGCCCCAGCATTTT. It is translated as CAWSNRINQPQHF.

The chain joins TRBV6-6 to TRBJ1-2, with D perhaps matching TRBD1 (6 bases). The CDR3 runs to 14 residues. Trimming left V 2 bases short and J 5 bases short, with 12 bases between. The germline CDR1 and CDR2 sequences are MNHNY and SVGAGI (reference sequence). The CDR3 DNA sequence: TGTGCCAGCAGTTACCAAGGGGGGGATTATGGCTACACCTTC. As protein: CASSYQGGDYGYTF.